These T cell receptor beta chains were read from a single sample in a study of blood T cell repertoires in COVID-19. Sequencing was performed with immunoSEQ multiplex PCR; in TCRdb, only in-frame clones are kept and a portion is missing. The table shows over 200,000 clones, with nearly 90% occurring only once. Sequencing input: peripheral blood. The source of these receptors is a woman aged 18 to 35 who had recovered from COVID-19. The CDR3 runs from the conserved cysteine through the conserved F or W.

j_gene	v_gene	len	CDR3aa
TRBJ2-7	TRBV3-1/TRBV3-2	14	CASSQREVSYEQYF
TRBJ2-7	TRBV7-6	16	CASSSFIAGRSYEQYF
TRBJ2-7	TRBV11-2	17	CASSLVGTGGPSYEQYF
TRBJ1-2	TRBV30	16	CAGAGGRLLANYGYTF
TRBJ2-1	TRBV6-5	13	CASRDSLYNEQFF
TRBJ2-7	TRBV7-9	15	CASSGPGQGAYEQYF
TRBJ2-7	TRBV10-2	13	CASSGTSGHEQYF
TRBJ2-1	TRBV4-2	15	CASSHVRQRYNEQFF
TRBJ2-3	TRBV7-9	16	CASSLFLPGVLDTQYF
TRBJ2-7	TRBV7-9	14	CASSLASGQDEQYF
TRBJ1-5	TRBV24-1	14	CATSDGGAHQPQHF
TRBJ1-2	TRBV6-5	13	CASSYTGRAGYTF
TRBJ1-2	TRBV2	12	CASSAEGPGYTF
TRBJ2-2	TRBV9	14	CASKQADSTGELFF
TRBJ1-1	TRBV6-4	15	CASSTTGDPHTEAFF
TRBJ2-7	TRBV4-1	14	CASSQASGSYEQYF
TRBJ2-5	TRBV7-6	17	CASSLVEGDRVAETQYF
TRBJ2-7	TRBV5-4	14	CASSPPGQGYEQYF
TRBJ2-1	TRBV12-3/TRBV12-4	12	CASSRLAGEQFF
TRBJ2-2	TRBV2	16	CASSVTGVANTGELFF
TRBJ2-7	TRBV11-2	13	CASSLAPPNEQYF
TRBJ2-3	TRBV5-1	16	CASSLPSGPDTDTQYF
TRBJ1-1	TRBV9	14	CASSVEQVNTEAFF
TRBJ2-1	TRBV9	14	CASSVASGRSEQFF
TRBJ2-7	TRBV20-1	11	CSATTGGEQYF
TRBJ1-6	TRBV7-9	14	CASSFGQGRSPLHF
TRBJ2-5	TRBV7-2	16	CASSLAFAGAQETQYF
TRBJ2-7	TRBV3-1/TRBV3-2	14	CASSQEGGYYEQYF
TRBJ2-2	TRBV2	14	CASMLGGGAGELFF
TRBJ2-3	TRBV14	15	CASSLDRANLDTQYF
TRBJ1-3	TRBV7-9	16	CASSRNEQGAGNTIYF
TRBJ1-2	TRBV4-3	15	CASSQEANVNYGYTF
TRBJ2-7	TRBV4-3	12	CASSQDGRRLYF
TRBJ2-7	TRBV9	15	CASSVGGTSDYEQYF
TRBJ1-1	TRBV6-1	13	CASSELVDTEAFF
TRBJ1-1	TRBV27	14	CASSHRTGNTEAFF
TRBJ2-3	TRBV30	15	CAWSVGGLGTDTQYF
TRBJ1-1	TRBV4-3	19	CASSHRPGYPGFWDTEAFF
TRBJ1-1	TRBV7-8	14	CASSRTVLNTEAFF
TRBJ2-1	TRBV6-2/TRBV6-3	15	CASSLGLVVLNEQFF
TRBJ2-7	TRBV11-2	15	CASSTLRDNPYEQYF
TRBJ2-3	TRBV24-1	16	CATSATWVGAADTQYF